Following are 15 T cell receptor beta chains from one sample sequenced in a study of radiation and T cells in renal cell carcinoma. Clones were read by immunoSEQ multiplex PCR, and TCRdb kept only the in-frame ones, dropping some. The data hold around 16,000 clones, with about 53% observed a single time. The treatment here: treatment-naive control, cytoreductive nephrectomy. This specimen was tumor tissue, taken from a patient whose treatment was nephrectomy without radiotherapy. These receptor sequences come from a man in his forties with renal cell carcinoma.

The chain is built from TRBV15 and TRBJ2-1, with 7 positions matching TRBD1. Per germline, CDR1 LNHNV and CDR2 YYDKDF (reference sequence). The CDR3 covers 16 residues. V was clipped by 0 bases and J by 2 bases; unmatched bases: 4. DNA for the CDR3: TGTGCCACCAGCAGAGACGACAGGGCACCCTACAATGAGCAGTTCTTC. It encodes CATSRDDRAPYNEQFF. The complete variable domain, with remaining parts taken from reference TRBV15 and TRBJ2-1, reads DAMVIQNPRYQVTQFGKPVTLSCSQTLNHNVMYWYQQKSSQAPKLLFHYYDKDFNNEADTPDNFQSRRPNTSFCFLDIRSPGLGDTAMYLCATSRDDRAPYNEQFFGPGTRLTVL.

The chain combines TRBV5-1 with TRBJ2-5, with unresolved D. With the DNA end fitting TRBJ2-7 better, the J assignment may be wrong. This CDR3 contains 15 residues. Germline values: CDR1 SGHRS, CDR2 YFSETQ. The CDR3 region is CASSLDSSSSYEQYF. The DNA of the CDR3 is TGCGCCAGCAGCTTGGACAGCTCTAGCTCCTACGAGCAGTACTTC.

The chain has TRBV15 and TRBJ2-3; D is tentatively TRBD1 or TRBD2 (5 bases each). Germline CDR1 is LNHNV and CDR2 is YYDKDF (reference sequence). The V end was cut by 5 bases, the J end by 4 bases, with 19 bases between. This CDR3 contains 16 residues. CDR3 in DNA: TGTGCCACCAGCGACCGGGACCACTCCCCTTCAGATACGCAGTATTTT. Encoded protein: CATSDRDHSPSDTQYF.

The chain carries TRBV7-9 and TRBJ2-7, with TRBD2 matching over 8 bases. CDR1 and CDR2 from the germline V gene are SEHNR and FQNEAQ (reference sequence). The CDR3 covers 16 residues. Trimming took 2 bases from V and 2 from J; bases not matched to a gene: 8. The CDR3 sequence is CASSLTGGSGTYEQYF. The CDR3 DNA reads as TGTGCCAGCAGCTTAACGGGAGGTAGCGGGACCTACGAGCAGTACTTC.

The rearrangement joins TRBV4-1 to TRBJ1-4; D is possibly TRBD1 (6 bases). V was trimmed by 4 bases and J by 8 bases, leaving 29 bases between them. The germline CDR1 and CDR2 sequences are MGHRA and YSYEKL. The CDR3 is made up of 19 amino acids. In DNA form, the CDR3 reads TGCGCCAGCAGCCTCCCCCCCGCGGGGGGGCTGGGGGATTTCGAAAAACTGTTTTTT. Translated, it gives CASSLPPAGGLGDFEKLFF.

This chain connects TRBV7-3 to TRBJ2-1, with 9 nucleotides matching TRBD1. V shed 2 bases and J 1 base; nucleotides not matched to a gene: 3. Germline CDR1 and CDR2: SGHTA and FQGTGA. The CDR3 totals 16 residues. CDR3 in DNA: TGTGCCAGCAGCTTACGGGACAGGGCATCCTACAATGAGCAGTTCTTC. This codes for CASSLRDRASYNEQFF.

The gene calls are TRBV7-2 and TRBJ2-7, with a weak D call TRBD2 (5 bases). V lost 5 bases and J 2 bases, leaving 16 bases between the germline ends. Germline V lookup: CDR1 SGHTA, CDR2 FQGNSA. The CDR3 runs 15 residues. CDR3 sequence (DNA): TGTGCCAGCAGCCGGACCGGGATCCAGCCCTACGAGCAGTACTTC. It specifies CASSRTGIQPYEQYF.

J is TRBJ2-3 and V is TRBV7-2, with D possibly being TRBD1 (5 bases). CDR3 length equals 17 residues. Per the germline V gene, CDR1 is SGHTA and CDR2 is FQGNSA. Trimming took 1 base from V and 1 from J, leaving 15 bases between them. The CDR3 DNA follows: TGTGCCAGCAGCTTAGGTAGACACCCCAGGGGCACAGATACGCAGTATTTT. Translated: CASSLGRHPRGTDTQYF.

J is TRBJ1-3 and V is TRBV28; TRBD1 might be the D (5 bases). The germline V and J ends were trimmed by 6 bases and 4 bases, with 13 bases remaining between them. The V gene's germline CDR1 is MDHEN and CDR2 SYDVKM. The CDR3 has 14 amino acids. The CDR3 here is CASRAGGGGNTIYF. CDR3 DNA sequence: TGTGCCAGCAGGGCCGGGGGGGGAGGAAACACCATATATTTT.

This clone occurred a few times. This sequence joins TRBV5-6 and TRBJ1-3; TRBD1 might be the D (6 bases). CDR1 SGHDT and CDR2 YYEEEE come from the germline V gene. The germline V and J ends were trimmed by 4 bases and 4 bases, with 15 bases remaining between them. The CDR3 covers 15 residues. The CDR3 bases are TGTGCCAGCAGCCCATATAACAGGGAAGGAAACACCATATATTTT. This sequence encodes CASSPYNREGNTIYF.

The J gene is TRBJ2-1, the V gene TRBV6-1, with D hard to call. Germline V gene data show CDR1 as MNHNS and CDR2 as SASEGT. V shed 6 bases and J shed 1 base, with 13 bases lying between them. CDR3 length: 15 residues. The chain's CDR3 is CASRKLTQSYNEQFF. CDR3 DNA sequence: TGTGCCAGCAGAAAACTGACCCAGTCCTACAATGAGCAGTTCTTC.

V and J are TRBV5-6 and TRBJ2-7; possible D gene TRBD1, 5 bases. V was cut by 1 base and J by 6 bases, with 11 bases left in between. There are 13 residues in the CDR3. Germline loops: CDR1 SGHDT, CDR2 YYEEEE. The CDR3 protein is CASSLSGPGEQYF. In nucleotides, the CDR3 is TGTGCCAGCAGCTTGTCAGGGCCGGGCGAGCAGTACTTC.

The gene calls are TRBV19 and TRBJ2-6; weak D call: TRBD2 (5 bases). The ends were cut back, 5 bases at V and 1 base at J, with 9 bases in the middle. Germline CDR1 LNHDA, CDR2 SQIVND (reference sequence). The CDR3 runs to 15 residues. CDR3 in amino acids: CASSFAGSGANVLTF. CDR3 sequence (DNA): TGTGCCAGTAGTTTCGCGGGTTCTGGGGCCAACGTCCTGACTTTC.

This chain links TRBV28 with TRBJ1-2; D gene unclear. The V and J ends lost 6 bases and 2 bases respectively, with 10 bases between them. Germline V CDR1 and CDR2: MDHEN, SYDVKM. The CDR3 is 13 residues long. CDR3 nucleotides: TGTGCCAGCAGGGTCAGCGAAAACTATGGCTACACCTTC. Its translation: CASRVSENYGYTF.

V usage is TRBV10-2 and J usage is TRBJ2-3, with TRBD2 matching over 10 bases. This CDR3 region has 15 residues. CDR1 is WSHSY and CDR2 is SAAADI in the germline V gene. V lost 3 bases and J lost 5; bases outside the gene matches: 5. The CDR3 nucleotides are TGCGCCAGCAGTGAAGAGCGGGGGGGCCTAGATACGCAGTATTTT. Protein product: CASSEERGGLDTQYF.